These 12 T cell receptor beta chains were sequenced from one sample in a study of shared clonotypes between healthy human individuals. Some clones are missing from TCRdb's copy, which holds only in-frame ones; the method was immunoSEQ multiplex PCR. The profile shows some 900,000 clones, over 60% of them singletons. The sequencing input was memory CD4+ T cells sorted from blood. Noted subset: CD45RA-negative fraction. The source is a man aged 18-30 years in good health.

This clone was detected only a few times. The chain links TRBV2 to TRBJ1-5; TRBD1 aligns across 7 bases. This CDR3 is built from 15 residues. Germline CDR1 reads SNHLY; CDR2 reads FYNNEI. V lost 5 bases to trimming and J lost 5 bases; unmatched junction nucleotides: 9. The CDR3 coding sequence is TGTGCCAGCAGTTTACGACAGGGCCGGGATCAGCCCCAGCATTTT. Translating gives CASSLRQGRDQPQHF.

This CDR3 reads CASSQGAANQPQHF. In DNA form, the CDR3 reads TGTGCCAGCAGTCAGGGGGCAGCCAATCAGCCCCAGCATTTT. The J gene is TRBJ1-5, the V gene TRBV27; 8 bases align to TRBD1. The V gene's germline CDR1 is MNHEY and CDR2 SMNVEV (reference sequence). CDR3 length: 14 amino acids. V was clipped by 5 bases and J by 3 bases; unmatched bases: 3.

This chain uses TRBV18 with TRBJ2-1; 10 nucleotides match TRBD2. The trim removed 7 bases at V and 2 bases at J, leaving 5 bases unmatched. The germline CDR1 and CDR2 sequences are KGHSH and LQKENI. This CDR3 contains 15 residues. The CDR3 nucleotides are TGTGCCAGCTTAACCGGGACTAGCGCCTACAATGAGCAGTTCTTC. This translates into CASLTGTSAYNEQFF.

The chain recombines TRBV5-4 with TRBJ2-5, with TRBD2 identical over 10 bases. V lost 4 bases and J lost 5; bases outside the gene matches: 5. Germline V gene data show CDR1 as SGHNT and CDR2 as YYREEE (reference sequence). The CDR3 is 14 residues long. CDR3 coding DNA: TGTGCCAGCAGCCTAGCGGGAGCTTTGGAGACCCAGTACTTC. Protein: CASSLAGALETQYF.

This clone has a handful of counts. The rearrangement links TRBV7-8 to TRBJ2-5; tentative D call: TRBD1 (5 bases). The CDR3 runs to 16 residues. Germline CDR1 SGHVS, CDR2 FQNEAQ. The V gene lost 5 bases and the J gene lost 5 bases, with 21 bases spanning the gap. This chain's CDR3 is CASSRSDTRIGETQYF. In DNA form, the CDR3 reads TGTGCCAGCAGCCGCTCGGACACCCGTATTGGGGAGACCCAGTACTTC.

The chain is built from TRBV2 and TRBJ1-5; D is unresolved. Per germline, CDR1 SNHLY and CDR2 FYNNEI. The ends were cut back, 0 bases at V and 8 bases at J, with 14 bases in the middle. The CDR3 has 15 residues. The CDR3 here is CASSEALNGKEPQHF. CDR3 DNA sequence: TGTGCCAGCAGTGAAGCGCTTAACGGAAAAGAGCCCCAGCATTTT.

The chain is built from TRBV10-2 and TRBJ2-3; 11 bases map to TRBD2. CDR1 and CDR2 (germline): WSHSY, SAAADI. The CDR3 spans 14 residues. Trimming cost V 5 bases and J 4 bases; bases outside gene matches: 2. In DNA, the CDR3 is TGCGCCAGCAGTTATAGCGGGAGGGCAGATACGCAGTATTTT. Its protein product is CASSYSGRADTQYF.

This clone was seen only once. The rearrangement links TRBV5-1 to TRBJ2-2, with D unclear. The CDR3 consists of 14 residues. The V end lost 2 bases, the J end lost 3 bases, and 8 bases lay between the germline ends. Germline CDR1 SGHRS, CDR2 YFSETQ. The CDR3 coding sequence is TGCGCCAGCAGCTTCAACCCGGACACCGGGGAGCTGTTTTTT. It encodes CASSFNPDTGELFF.

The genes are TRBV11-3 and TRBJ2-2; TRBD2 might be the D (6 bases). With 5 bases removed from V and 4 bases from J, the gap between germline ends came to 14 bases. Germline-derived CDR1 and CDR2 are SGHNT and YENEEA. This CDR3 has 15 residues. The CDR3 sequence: CASSAYSGGTGELFF. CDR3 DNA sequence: TGTGCCAGCAGCGCTTATAGCGGCGGCACCGGGGAGCTGTTTTTT.

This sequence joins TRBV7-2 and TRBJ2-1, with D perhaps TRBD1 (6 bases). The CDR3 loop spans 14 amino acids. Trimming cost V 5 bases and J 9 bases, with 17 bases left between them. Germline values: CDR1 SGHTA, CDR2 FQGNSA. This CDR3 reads CASSLSPGAGEQFF. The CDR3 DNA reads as TGTGCCAGCAGCCTCTCGCCAGGGGCTGGTGAGCAGTTCTTC.

CDR3 in DNA: TGTGCCAGCAGTTACGGACGGAATGAAAAACTGTTTTTT. It translates to CASSYGRNEKLFF. The chain joins TRBV6-5 to TRBJ1-4; D not certain. Germline V gene lookup returns CDR1 MNHEY and CDR2 SVGAGI. The CDR3 runs 13 residues. V shed 2 bases and J shed 5 bases, with 6 bases lying between them.

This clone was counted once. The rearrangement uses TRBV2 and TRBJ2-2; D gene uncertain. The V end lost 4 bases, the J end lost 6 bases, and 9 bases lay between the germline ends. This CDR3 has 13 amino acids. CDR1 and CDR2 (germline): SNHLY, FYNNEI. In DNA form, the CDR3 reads TGTGCCAGCAGTGGATTTTGGGCCGGGGAGCTGTTTTTT. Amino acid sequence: CASSGFWAGELFF.